Reported below is one T cell receptor (beta chain). What it binds is unknown. The data derive from a study of CD8+ T cells in alopecia areata. Study context: Administration of oral tofacitinib to treated patients was at 5 to 10 mg twice daily. Once tofacitinib had been taken for 6 to 18 months, 6 months off drug followed.

Researchers gathered lesional scalp punch biopsies and peripheral blood from patients with alopecia areata. Extraction of RNA preceded its reverse transcription into cDNA, which served as the sequencing template. Libraries were prepared by immunoSEQ multiplex PCR; TCRdb keeps only in-frame clonotypes and omits some of them. The sample holds hundreds of thousands of clones, roughly two thirds seen once. Germline CDR1 MNHEY, CDR2 SVGAGI. CDR3 length equals 16 residues. V was trimmed by 2 bases and J by 1 base, leaving 9 bases between them. Notes on the study in general: Lesional scalp exceeded normal scalp in clonality, especially in alopecia totalis/universalis.

The chain combines TRBV6-5 with TRBJ1-6; TRBD1 might be the D (6 bases). The starting material was CD4+ T cells sorted from blood, obtained at week 0. This receptor was identified in a human donor with alopecia areata. CDR3: CASSYAGASYNSPLHF. As DNA, the CDR3 is TGTGCCAGCAGTTACGCGGGGGCGTCCTATAATTCACCCCTCCACTTT.